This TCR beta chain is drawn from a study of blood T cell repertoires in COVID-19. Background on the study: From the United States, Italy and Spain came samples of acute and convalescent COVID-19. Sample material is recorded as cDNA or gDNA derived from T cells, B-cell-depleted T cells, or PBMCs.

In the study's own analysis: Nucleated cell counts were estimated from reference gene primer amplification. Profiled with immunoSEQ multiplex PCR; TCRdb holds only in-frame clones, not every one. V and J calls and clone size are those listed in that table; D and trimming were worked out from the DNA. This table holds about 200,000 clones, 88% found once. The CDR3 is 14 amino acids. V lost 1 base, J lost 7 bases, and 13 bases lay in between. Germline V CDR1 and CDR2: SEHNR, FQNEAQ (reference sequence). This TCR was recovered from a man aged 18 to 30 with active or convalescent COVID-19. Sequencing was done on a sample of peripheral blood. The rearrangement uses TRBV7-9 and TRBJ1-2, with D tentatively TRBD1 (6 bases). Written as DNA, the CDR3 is TGTGCCAGCAGCTTAGATCCCCAGGGGCCTGGCTACACCTTC. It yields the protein CASSLDPQGPGYTF.